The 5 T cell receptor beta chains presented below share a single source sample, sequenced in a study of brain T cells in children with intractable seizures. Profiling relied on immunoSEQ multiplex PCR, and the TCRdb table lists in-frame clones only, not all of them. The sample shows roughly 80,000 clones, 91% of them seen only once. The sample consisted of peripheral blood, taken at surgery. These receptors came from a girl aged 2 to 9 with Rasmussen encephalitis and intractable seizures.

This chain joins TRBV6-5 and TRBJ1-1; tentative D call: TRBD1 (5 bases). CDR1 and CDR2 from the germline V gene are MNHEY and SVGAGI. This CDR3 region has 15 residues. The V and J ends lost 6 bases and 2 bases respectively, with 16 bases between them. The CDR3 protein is CASSSIGGGNTEAFF. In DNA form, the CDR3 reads TGTGCCAGCAGCTCGATCGGGGGAGGAAACACTGAAGCTTTCTTT.

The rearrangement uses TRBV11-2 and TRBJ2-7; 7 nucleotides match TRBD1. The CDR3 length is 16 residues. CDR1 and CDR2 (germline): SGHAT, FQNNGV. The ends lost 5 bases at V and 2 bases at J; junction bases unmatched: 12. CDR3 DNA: TGTGCCAGCAGCCCCCCCCGGCAGGGGGATGCCTACGAGCAGTACTTC. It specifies CASSPPRQGDAYEQYF.

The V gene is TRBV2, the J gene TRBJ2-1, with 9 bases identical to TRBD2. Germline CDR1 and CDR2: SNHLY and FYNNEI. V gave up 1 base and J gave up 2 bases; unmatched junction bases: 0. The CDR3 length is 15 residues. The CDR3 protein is CASSEGLAAYNEQFF. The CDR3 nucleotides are TGTGCCAGCAGTGAAGGACTAGCGGCCTACAATGAGCAGTTCTTC.

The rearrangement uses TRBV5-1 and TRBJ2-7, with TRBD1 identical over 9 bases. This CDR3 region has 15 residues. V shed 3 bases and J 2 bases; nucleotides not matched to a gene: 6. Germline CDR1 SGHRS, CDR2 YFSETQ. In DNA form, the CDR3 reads TGCGCCAGCAGCTCTTGGACAGGGGTACCCTACGAGCAGTACTTC. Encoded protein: CASSSWTGVPYEQYF.

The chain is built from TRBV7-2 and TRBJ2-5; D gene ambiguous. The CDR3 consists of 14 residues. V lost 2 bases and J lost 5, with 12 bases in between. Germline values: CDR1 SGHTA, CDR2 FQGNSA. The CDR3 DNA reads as TGTGCCAGCAGCTTATCTCGGAGTAGGGAGACCCAGTACTTC. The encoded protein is CASSLSRSRETQYF.